The 32 T cell receptor beta chains given below trace back to one sample, sequenced in a study of monozygotic twins with inflammatory bowel disease. TCRdb reprocessed the 5' RACE reads and stores each CDR3 protein as one record, lacking DNA. The data show fewer than 350,000 distinct CDR3 sequences, and the top ten clones hold around 2%. The specimen was blood. The receptors originated from a human donor with ulcerative colitis or Crohn's disease, or a healthy co-twin of an affected twin (not recorded which).

The chain uses TRBV6-5 and TRBJ1-2; TCRdb outputs TRBD1, but without DNA this stays unchecked. The CDR3 runs to 13 residues. The germline V gene has CDR1 MNHEY and CDR2 SVGAGI. This chain's CDR3 is CASRKSGVYGYTF.

V is TRBV28 and J is TRBJ2-7; TCRdb names TRBD1, which stays unverified in the absence of DNA. The CDR3 loop spans 14 amino acids. Germline CDR1 is MDHEN and CDR2 is SYDVKM. The CDR3 is CASSGGDRTYEQYF.

V and J are TRBV5-1 and TRBJ2-7; TCRdb returns TRBD1, unconfirmable since there is no DNA. This CDR3 contains 16 residues. Germline lookup yields CDR1 SGHRS and CDR2 YFSETQ. CDR3 sequence reads: CASSPAEGQGSYEQYF.

The chain employs TRBV29-1 and TRBJ2-3; TCRdb's assignment of TRBD2 cannot be checked, as there is no DNA. This CDR3 region has 13 residues. Germline CDR1 reads SQVTM; CDR2 reads ANQGSEA. The CDR3 loop reads CSAGLARGDTQYF.

The genes are TRBV7-9 and TRBJ2-1; TCRdb designates TRBD2, a call that cannot be tested without DNA. The CDR3 loop spans 16 amino acids. Germline-derived CDR1 and CDR2 are SEHNR and FQNEAQ (reference sequence). The CDR3 loop is CASSTTSGLSYNEQFF.

The J gene is TRBJ1-4, the V gene TRBV6-1; TCRdb reports TRBD1, a call that lacks DNA to check it against. CDR3 length equals 14 residues. Germline CDR1 is MNHNS and CDR2 is SASEGT. This chain's CDR3 is CASNLRGENEKLFF.

This chain joins TRBV12-3 or TRBV12-4 and TRBJ1-1. The CDR3 has 13 amino acids. CDR3 sequence: CASSPRGAAEAFF.

The J gene is TRBJ2-1, the V gene TRBV24-1; TCRdb's D call, TRBD1, is unchecked because there is no DNA. This CDR3 contains 19 residues. The germline CDR1 and CDR2 sequences are KGHDR and SFDVKD. The CDR3 region is CATSDFSGQGVNSYNEQFF.

The chain is built from TRBV27 and TRBJ2-2; TCRdb indicates TRBD1, and absent DNA this call remains unverified. This CDR3 is built from 16 residues. CDR1 and CDR2 (germline): MNHEY, SMNVEV (reference sequence). This CDR3 is CASSPLGGDDTGELFF.

V usage is TRBV5-1 and J usage is TRBJ1-5; there is no DNA to check the TCRdb D call of TRBD1. The V gene's germline CDR1 is SGHRS and CDR2 YFSETQ. This CDR3 spans 14 amino acids. CDR3 amino acids: CASSLGTGKQPQHF.

This chain joins TRBV12-5 and TRBJ1-5; the TCRdb D gene call, TRBD1, has no DNA to confirm it. CDR3 length: 15 amino acids. CDR1 is LGHNT, CDR2 FRNRAP, per germline. The CDR3 is CASGLGDRPNQPQHF.

The chain employs TRBV28 and TRBJ1-5; TCRdb's D call of TRBD1 is untestable without DNA. The CDR3 is made up of 17 amino acids. Per germline, CDR1 MDHEN and CDR2 SYDVKM. CDR3: CASSLRVFGTGNQPQHF.

This chain connects TRBV5-1 to TRBJ2-7; TCRdb reports TRBD2, a call that lacks DNA to check it against. The germline V gene encodes CDR1 SGHRS and CDR2 YFSETQ. The CDR3 runs 16 residues. The CDR3 here is CASSQSGGHHSYEQYF.

J is TRBJ2-7 and V is TRBV18; TCRdb gives TRBD1 as the D gene, but with no DNA this cannot be confirmed. The germline V gene encodes CDR1 KGHSH and CDR2 LQKENI. The CDR3 covers 14 residues. CDR3 amino acids: CASSPSTGSYEQYF.

J is TRBJ1-2 and V is TRBV24-1. The CDR3 covers 14 residues. CDR1 is KGHDR and CDR2 is SFDVKD in the germline V gene. CDR3 sequence: CATSDSYGYYGYTF.

The rearrangement uses TRBV12-3 or TRBV12-4 and TRBJ2-7; TCRdb returns TRBD1, unconfirmable since there is no DNA. The CDR3 length is 13 residues. The CDR3 loop reads CASRGQGANEQYF.

This chain connects TRBV28 to TRBJ2-3; TCRdb indicates TRBD2, and absent DNA this call remains unverified. In germline, CDR1 is MDHEN, CDR2 SYDVKM. The CDR3 has 16 amino acids. The CDR3 protein is CASSHMERGRRDTQYF. Full variable domain (outside the CDR3, taken from reference TRBV28 and TRBJ2-3): DVKVTQSSRYLVKRTGEKVFLECVQDMDHENMFWYRQDPGLGLRLIYFSYDVKMKEKGDIPEGYSVSREKKERFSLILESASTNQTSMYLCASSHMERGRRDTQYFGPGTRLTVL.

V and J are TRBV27 and TRBJ2-1; TCRdb picks TRBD2, but there is no DNA to check that call. Germline V lookup: CDR1 MNHEY, CDR2 SMNVEV (reference sequence). This CDR3 has 18 amino acids. The CDR3 reads CASSSYPLGEISYNEQFF.

This chain links TRBV6-6 with TRBJ2-1; TCRdb proposes TRBD2, but this gene call is untestable without DNA. Germline CDR1 is MNHNY and CDR2 is SVGAGI (reference sequence). This CDR3 has 12 residues. This chain's CDR3 is CASSYLEDEQFF.

The genes are TRBV27 and TRBJ2-5; TCRdb returns TRBD1, unconfirmable since there is no DNA. Per germline, CDR1 MNHEY and CDR2 SMNVEV (reference sequence). The length of the CDR3 is 14 residues. The CDR3 region is CASSRQGKGETQYF.

V gene TRBV10-1 combines with J gene TRBJ2-7; TCRdb's assignment of TRBD1 cannot be checked, as there is no DNA. This CDR3 contains 14 residues. Germline-derived CDR1 and CDR2 are WNHNN and SYGVQD (reference sequence). CDR3 amino acids: CASSESLGGYEQYF.

The rearrangement joins TRBV6-5 to TRBJ1-1; TCRdb proposes TRBD1, but this gene call is untestable without DNA. Germline values: CDR1 MNHEY, CDR2 SVGAGI. The CDR3 contains 16 residues. CDR3 in amino acids: CASSYGVGRPAKEAFF.

The V gene is TRBV4-1, the J gene TRBJ1-5. The V gene's germline CDR1 is MGHRA and CDR2 YSYEKL. The CDR3 extends over 13 amino acids. CDR3 protein: CASSQGFLQPQHF.

The rearrangement uses TRBV5-1 and TRBJ2-2; TCRdb names TRBD1, which stays unverified in the absence of DNA. The CDR3 runs to 15 residues. Germline loops: CDR1 SGHRS, CDR2 YFSETQ. CDR3 sequence reads: CASSSGQGAGGELFF.

The chain couples TRBV9 to TRBJ2-7; TCRdb's D call, TRBD1, is unchecked because there is no DNA. The CDR3 length is 12 residues. Germline V gene data show CDR1 as SGDLS and CDR2 as YYNGEE. Here the CDR3 reads CASRRQGFEQYF.

The rearrangement joins TRBV6-4 to TRBJ1-2; TCRdb's D call of TRBD1 is untestable without DNA. This CDR3 has 21 residues. Germline V gene lookup returns CDR1 MRHNA and CDR2 SNTAGT. Here the CDR3 reads CASNGFGGGDSRTADNYGYTF.

The V call is TRBV20-1, the J call TRBJ1-5. The CDR3 has 14 residues. The germline gives CDR1 DFQATT, CDR2 SNEGSKA (reference sequence). CDR3 residues: CSARSAGSNQPQHF.

V gene TRBV5-1 combines with J gene TRBJ2-1; with no DNA, the TCRdb D assignment of TRBD1 cannot be verified. CDR3 size: 17 residues. Germline CDR1 is SGHRS and CDR2 is YFSETQ. CDR3 in amino acids: CASSSPGTGGFPNEQFF.

This chain connects TRBV6-2 or TRBV6-3 to TRBJ1-5; the D call from TCRdb, TRBD1, cannot be confirmed without DNA. This CDR3 region has 15 residues. Germline-derived CDR1 and CDR2 are MNHEY and SVGEGT. The CDR3 protein is CASSLTQGYNQPQHF.

The J gene is TRBJ2-1, the V gene TRBV20-1; TCRdb selects TRBD2, and the lack of DNA leaves this call unchecked. Germline CDR1 reads DFQATT; CDR2 reads SNEGSKA (reference sequence). The CDR3 is 14 residues long. The CDR3 is CSAPGTRNRGEQFF.

V is TRBV7-8 and J is TRBJ2-7; TCRdb's D call, TRBD1, is unchecked because there is no DNA. The CDR3 is 14 residues long. Germline CDR1 SGHVS, CDR2 FQNEAQ. Here the CDR3 reads CASSGQGIVYEQYF.

This sequence joins TRBV9 and TRBJ1-3. The CDR3 runs 15 residues. The germline CDR1 and CDR2 sequences are SGDLS and YYNGEE. CDR3 sequence: CASSVGTDSGNTIYF.